Each of the 12 T cell receptor beta chains below was sequenced from the same sample in a study of graft-versus-host responses after intestinal transplantation. The table came from immunoSEQ multiplex PCR; TCRdb's copy has only in-frame clones and leaves some out. The sample has about 94,000 clones; more than 85% are singletons. Their antigen targets remain unknown. Sequencing was performed on unstimulated CD8+ T cells sorted from spleen or lymph node cells, taken before intestinal transplant. Receptors originate from a human donor who received an intestinal transplant.

V is TRBV28 and J is TRBJ1-1; TRBD1 agrees at 7 bases. Germline assignment: CDR1 MDHEN and CDR2 SYDVKM. V was clipped by 6 bases and J by 1 base; unmatched bases: 11. CDR3 length equals 16 residues. CDR3 bases: TGTGCCAGCAGGCCCCTCAACAGGGGCGGGAACACTGAAGCTTTCTTT. Amino acid sequence: CASRPLNRGGNTEAFF.

The V call is TRBV30, the J call TRBJ1-2; the D gene is possibly TRBD1 (5 bases). The CDR3 runs to 12 residues. The germline CDR1 and CDR2 sequences are GTSNPN and SVGIG (reference sequence). V shed 5 bases and J shed 8 bases, with 15 bases lying between them. The CDR3 is CAWGAGRSGYTF. The CDR3 DNA reads TGTGCCTGGGGGGCGGGACGCTCGGGCTACACCTTC.

The CDR3 here is CASAKTDQNTEAFF. The CDR3 DNA reads as TGCGCCAGCGCCAAGACAGACCAGAACACTGAAGCTTTCTTT. The V and J genes are TRBV4-3 and TRBJ1-1; tentatively, D is TRBD1 (5 bases). The CDR3 is made up of 14 amino acids. V was clipped by 8 bases and J by 1 base, with 14 bases between them. Germline V gene sequence: CDR1 LGHNA, CDR2 YSLEER.

The gene calls are TRBV6-5 and TRBJ1-2; D is ambiguous. The CDR3 runs 14 residues. V was shortened by 4 bases and J by 5 bases, with 14 bases between the two germline ends. Germline CDR1 and CDR2: MNHEY and SVGAGI. CDR3 residues: CASSLASLGYGYTF. CDR3 DNA: TGTGCCAGCAGTTTAGCCAGCCTTGGGTATGGCTACACCTTC.

The J gene is TRBJ2-3, the V gene TRBV7-2; possible D gene TRBD2, 6 bases. The V end was cut by 4 bases, the J end by 3 bases, with 17 bases between. The CDR3 is 16 amino acids. Germline CDR1 is SGHTA and CDR2 is FQGNSA. This CDR3 is CASSSWGGRDTDTQYF. CDR3 DNA sequence: TGTGCCAGCAGCTCCTGGGGAGGACGGGATACAGATACGCAGTATTTT.

The chain recombines TRBV13 with TRBJ2-7; tentative D call: TRBD2 (6 bases). Trimming removed 3 bases at V and 7 bases at J, with 22 bases between. The CDR3 is 16 residues long. Germline assignment: CDR1 PRHDT and CDR2 FYEKMQ (reference sequence). The CDR3 sequence: CASSFQGPGLAGEQYF. CDR3 bases: TGTGCCAGCAGCTTCCAGGGACCAGGACTTGCGGGGGAGCAGTACTTC.

The chain uses TRBV28 and TRBJ2-1; 8 bases fit TRBD2. This CDR3 spans 21 amino acids. V shed 3 bases, J shed 4 bases, and the junction held 23 bases outside the gene matches. Germline assignment: CDR1 MDHEN and CDR2 SYDVKM. CDR3: CASSFPLHGAGGRLVYNEQFF. The CDR3 nucleotides read TGTGCCAGCAGTTTCCCCCTCCATGGGGCGGGAGGCCGGCTGGTATACAATGAGCAGTTCTTC.

The rearrangement joins TRBV7-9 to TRBJ2-1; D possibly corresponds to TRBD1 (6 bases). The V end was cut by 3 bases, the J end by 0 bases, with 9 bases between. Germline V CDR1 and CDR2: SEHNR, FQNEAQ (reference sequence). The CDR3 spans 15 residues. CDR3: CASSFSGASYNEQFF. In DNA form, the CDR3 reads TGTGCCAGCAGCTTCTCAGGGGCCTCCTACAATGAGCAGTTCTTC.

CDR3 sequence: CASTTGAPYEQYF. The DNA for the CDR3 is TGTGCCAGCACGACAGGGGCACCCTACGAGCAGTACTTC. V usage is TRBV2 and J usage is TRBJ2-5; TRBD1 agrees at 8 bases. The DNA end favors TRBJ2-7, so the J call may be wrong. Germline-derived CDR1 and CDR2 are SNHLY and FYNNEI. The CDR3 contains 13 residues.

V gene TRBV2 combines with J gene TRBJ2-7; a weak D match, TRBD1 (5 bases). The germline gives CDR1 SNHLY, CDR2 FYNNEI. This CDR3 is built from 18 residues. The V gene lost 3 bases and the J gene lost 8 bases, with 29 bases spanning the gap. For the CDR3, the DNA is TGTGCCAGCAGTGATAAACAAGGGGCGGCCTACCCCCCTATCAAGCAGTACTTC. It is translated as CASSDKQGAAYPPIKQYF.

V is TRBV7-2 and J is TRBJ2-7, with D perhaps TRBD1 (6 bases). Germline V gene lookup returns CDR1 SGHTA and CDR2 FQGNSA. Trimming left V 5 bases short and J 3 bases short, with 17 bases between. The CDR3 runs to 15 residues. In DNA form, the CDR3 reads TGTGCCAGCAGCATCCTAGTGGCAGGGGTCTACGAGCAGTACTTC. Its protein is CASSILVAGVYEQYF.

The chain employs TRBV19 and TRBJ2-2; TRBD1 agrees at 8 bases. The CDR3 is 16 amino acids. Germline assignment: CDR1 LNHDA and CDR2 SQIVND (reference sequence). With V trimmed by 5 bases and J by 0 bases, 5 bases remained unmatched. The CDR3 DNA is TGTGCCAGTAGTGACAGGGGACAGTCGAACACCGGGGAGCTGTTTTTT. This translates into CASSDRGQSNTGELFF.